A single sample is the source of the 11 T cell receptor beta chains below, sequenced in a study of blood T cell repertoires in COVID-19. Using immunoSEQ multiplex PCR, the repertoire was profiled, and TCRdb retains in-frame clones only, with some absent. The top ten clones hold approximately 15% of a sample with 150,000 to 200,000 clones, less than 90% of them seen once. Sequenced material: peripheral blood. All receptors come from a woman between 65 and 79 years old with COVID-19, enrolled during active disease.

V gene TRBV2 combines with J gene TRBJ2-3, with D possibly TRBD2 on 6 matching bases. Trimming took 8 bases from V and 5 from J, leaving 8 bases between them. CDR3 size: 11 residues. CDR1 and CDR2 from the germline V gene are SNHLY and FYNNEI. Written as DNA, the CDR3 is TGTGCCAGCGGCGGGGTAGATACGCAGTATTTT. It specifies CASGGVDTQYF.

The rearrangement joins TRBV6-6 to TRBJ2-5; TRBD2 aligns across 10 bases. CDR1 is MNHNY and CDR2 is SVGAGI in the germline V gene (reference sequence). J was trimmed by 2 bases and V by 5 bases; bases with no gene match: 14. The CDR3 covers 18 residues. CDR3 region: CASSPLINPGLAQETQYF. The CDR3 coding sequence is TGTGCCAGCAGTCCGCTTATTAACCCGGGACTAGCGCAAGAGACCCAGTACTTC.

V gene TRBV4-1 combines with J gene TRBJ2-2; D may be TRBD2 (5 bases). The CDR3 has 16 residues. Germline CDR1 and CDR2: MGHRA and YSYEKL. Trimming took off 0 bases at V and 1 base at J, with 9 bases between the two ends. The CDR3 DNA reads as TGCGCCAGCAGCCAAGAGGCGGGCTTGAACACCGGGGAGCTGTTTTTT. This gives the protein CASSQEAGLNTGELFF.

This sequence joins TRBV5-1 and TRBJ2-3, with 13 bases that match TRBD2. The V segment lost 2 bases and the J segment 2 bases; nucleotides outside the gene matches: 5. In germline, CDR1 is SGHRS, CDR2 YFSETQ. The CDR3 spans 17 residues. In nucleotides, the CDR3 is TGCGCCAGCAGCTTAACTAGCGGGGGGGTTTCCACAGATACGCAGTATTTT. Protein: CASSLTSGGVSTDTQYF.

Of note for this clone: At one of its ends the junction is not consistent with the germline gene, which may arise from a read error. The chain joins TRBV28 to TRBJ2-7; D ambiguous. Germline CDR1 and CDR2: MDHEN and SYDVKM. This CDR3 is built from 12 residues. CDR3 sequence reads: CASATLRSLPHF. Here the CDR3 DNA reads TGTGCCAGCGCAACTCTACGCTCTTTGCCCCACTTC.

The DNA of the CDR3 is TGTGCCAGCAGCTTGGGAAAGCAGGGCTTCTATGGCTACACCTTC. The encoded protein is CASSLGKQGFYGYTF. The chain uses TRBV5-4 and TRBJ1-2; D may be TRBD1 (5 bases). The CDR3 totals 15 residues. V was pared by 0 bases and J by 4 bases, with 13 bases between. The germline CDR1 and CDR2 sequences are SGHNT and YYREEE (reference sequence).

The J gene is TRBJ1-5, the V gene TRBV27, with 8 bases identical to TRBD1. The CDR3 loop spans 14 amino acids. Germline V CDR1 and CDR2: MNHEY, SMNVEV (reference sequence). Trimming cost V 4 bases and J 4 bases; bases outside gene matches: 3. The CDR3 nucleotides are TGTGCCAGCAGTTGGACAGGGTTTAATCAGCCCCAGCATTTT. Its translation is CASSWTGFNQPQHF.

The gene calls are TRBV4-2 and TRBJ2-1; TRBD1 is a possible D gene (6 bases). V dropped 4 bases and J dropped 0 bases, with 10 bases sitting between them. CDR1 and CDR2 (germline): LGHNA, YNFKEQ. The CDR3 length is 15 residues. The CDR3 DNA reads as TGTGCCAGCAGCCTCGGGACACCCTCCTACAATGAGCAGTTCTTC. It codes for CASSLGTPSYNEQFF.

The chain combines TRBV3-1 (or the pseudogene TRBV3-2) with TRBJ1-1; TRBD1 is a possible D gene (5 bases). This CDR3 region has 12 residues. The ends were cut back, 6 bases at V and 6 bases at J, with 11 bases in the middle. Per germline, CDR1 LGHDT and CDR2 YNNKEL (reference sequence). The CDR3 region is CASSQGGAEAFF. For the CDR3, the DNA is TGTGCCAGCAGTCAGGGAGGGGCTGAAGCTTTCTTT.

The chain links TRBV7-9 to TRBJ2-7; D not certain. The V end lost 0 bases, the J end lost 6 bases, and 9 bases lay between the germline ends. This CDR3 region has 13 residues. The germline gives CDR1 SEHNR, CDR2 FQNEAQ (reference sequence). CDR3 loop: CASSLARNGEQYF. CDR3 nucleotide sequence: TGTGCCAGCAGCTTAGCGAGGAATGGCGAGCAGTACTTC.

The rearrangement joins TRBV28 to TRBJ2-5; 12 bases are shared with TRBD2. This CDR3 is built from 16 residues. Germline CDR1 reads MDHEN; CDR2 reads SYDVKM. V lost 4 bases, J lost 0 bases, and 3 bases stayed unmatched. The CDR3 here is CASSSLAGGYQETQYF. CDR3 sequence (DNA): TGTGCCAGCAGTTCCCTAGCGGGAGGGTACCAAGAGACCCAGTACTTC.